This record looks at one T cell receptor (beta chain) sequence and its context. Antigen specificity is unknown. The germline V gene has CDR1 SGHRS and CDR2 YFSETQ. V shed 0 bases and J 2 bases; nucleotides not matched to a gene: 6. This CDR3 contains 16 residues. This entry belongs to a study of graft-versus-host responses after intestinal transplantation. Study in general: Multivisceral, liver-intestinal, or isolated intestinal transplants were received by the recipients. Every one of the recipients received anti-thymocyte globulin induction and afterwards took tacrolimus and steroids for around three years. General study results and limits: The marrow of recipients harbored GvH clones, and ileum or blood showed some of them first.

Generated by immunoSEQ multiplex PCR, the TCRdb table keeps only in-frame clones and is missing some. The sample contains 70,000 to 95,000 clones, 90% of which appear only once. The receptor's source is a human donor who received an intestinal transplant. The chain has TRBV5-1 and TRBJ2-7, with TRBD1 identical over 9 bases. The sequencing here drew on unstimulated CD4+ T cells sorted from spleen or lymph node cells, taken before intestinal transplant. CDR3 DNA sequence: TGCGCCAGCAGCTTGGCCTCGGGACAGGGTGCCTACGAGCAGTACTTC. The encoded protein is CASSLASGQGAYEQYF.